This T cell receptor (beta chain) is drawn from a study of T-cell memory formation after mild COVID-19 (dated by TCRdb to about 2021). In terms of the full investigation: TCR sequence clusters from the two donors were found to be largely donor specific. In two donors, T-cell clones that expanded and contracted after mild COVID-19 were followed by sequencing TCRalpha and TCRbeta repertoires longitudinally. The cohort comprised two young, previously healthy adult volunteers, one female and one male.

About this clonotype itself: Its antigen remains unidentified. No clone much larger than this one lies a single base away; base qualities are absent.

Including cysteine and phenylalanine, the CDR3 has 15 amino acids. The read is trimmed to its CDR3 DNA, 45 bases read in frame from base 1. V lost 4 bases and J lost 5 bases, and the count of bases not matched to a germline gene is 7. According to the germline V gene (reference sequence), CDR1 reads LGHDT and CDR2 reads YNNKEL. Sequenced on an Illumina NovaSeq 6000. cDNA libraries for TCRalpha and TCRbeta were prepared by 5'RACE using constant-segment primers, with sample barcodes and unique molecular identifiers added. Trizol reagent was used to extract RNA from every sample. The libraries were amplified in two PCR steps, and the second step added a second sample barcode and Illumina TruSeq adapters. Sequencing of libraries was performed on an Illumina NovaSeq with 2 x 150 bp paired-end reads. The authors' analysis ran thus. Demultiplexing of reads and collapsing into UMI-guided consensus sequences were performed with migec v1.2.7. Using mixcr v2.1.11, UMI consensuses were aligned to TRA and TRB V and J templates and then assembled into clonotypes. Clonotypes were classified as expanded or contracted when called significant by both edgeR and NoisET, with noise models trained on biological replicates. For edgeR calls, the cutoffs were a false discovery rate-adjusted p below 0.01 and a log2 fold-change threshold of 1. As an exploratory analysis of dynamics, max-normalized trajectories of the 1000 most abundant clonotypes were examined by PCA with hierarchical clustering. Separately sequenced CD4+ and CD8+ repertoires were used to assign a CD4 or CD8 phenotype to each responding clone. In TCRdb, the public reads were trimmed at Q25 with fastp and aligned with MiXCR, with productive beta chains retained. All rows with the same CDR3 protein become a single entry with the most common DNA and genes. These V and J calls rely on TCRdb rather than the paper's analysis. This sample gives 200,000 to 250,000 distinct CDR3 sequences in total; around 27% of them show up just once. Jointly, the top ten make up 11% of the sample.

On the study overall, not on this receptor specifically: Only a couple of mild cases were covered by the study, and larger cohorts that include severe cases with pre-infection samples were considered necessary. SARS-CoV-2 specificity of the second-wave clones peaking on day 37 was not confirmed. Contracting CD4+ clones were found mainly in CM and EM memory subsets, while CD8+ clones were enriched in EMRA. Some responding clones were found in pre-infection memory, which suggests that pre-existing cross-reactive memory T cells took part in the SARS-CoV-2 response. From day 15 to 85, contracting clones showed balanced CD4/CD8 phenotypes, whereas a second wave of clones that expanded from day 15 to 37 leaned towards CD4+.

PBMCs were isolated by Ficoll-Paque density gradient centrifugation. This clonotype was sampled from an adult woman who had mild COVID-19 (a few samples of this study predate the infection). The sample titles of this study are shuffled in the database, so cell type and time point are left out; the donor was told from shared clones. Sequenced: PBMCs or a T cell subset sorted from them (not recorded which). The chain couples TRBV3-1 to TRBJ2-2; 7 central bases correspond to TRBD2. Here is the DNA: TGTGCCAGCAGCCCGCTGGGCGGGGGAACCGGGGAGCTGTTTTTT. It codes for CASSPLGGGTGELFF.